This T cell receptor beta chain is drawn from a study of T cell responses to AZD1222 COVID-19 vaccine. About the research overall: Pooled samples include second doses given at about 4 or 12 weeks. Study-wide results and caveats: Dominant CD4 TCR responses targeted spike regions 160-218 and 743-854. Researchers took repertoire samples only after the peak T cell response had come. It was only a handful of AZD1222 recipients who were seropositive at baseline.

Trimming cost V 0 bases and J 0 bases, with 8 bases left between them. Germline CDR1 is LGHNA and CDR2 is YNFKEQ. The CDR3 extends over 15 amino acids. The table came from immunoSEQ multiplex PCR; TCRdb's copy has only in-frame clones and leaves some out. The data show over 100,000 clones, approximately 90% seen once. On this clone itself: Its target is unknown.

The source was peripheral blood, collected on day 0 of AZD1222 vaccination. The clonotype originates from an adult in good health. The chain carries TRBV4-2 and TRBJ1-1; D remains unclear. CDR3 amino acids: CASSQDPTVNTEAFF. CDR3 sequence (DNA): TGTGCCAGCAGCCAAGACCCCACAGTGAACACTGAAGCTTTCTTT.